This is a list of T cell receptor beta chains from one sample in a study of control samples from healthy donors and cancer patients. This table comes from immunoSEQ multiplex PCR, and its TCRdb copy is limited to in-frame clones, with some not included. The data show about 160,000 clones, about 87% seen once. The sequenced sample was blood. All receptors derive from a man between 25 and 39 years old in good health. CDR3s include the opening cysteine and the closing phenylalanine or tryptophan. D genes are given only for firm matches. Only some rows state a clone size, as once, few, many or a class for expanded clones.

J gene: TRBJ2-3; D gene: .; clone size: .; V gene: TRBV24-1; CDR3 protein: CATSDRDTADTQYF; CDR3 DNA: TGTGCCACCAGTGACCGCGACACTGCGGATACGCAGTATTTT
J gene: TRBJ2-1; D gene: TRBD2; clone size: .; V gene: TRBV27; CDR3 protein: CASSFFVGRASHEQFF; CDR3 DNA: TGTGCCAGCAGTTTTTTCGTCGGGAGGGCCTCCCATGAGCAGTTCTTC
J gene: TRBJ1-3; D gene: .; clone size: .; V gene: TRBV30; CDR3 protein: CAWNGYLNTIYF; CDR3 DNA: TGTGCCTGGAACGGTTACCTAAACACCATATATTTT
J gene: TRBJ1-1; D gene: TRBD1; clone size: .; V gene: TRBV6-2/TRBV6-3; CDR3 protein: CASSLTGTEAFF; CDR3 DNA: TGTGCCAGCAGCTTGACAGGGACCGAAGCTTTCTTT
J gene: TRBJ1-6; D gene: .; clone size: .; V gene: TRBV5-1; CDR3 protein: CASSSSRGSPLHF; CDR3 DNA: TGCGCCAGCAGCTCTTCGAGGGGTTCACCCCTCCACTTT
J gene: TRBJ1-1; D gene: .; clone size: .; V gene: TRBV3-1/TRBV3-2; CDR3 protein: CASSQGGGTEAFF; CDR3 DNA: TGTGCCAGCAGCCAGGGGGGGGGCACTGAAGCTTTCTTT
J gene: TRBJ1-6; D gene: .; clone size: few; V gene: TRBV7-3; CDR3 protein: CASSQNRQDPLHF; CDR3 DNA: TGTGCCAGCAGCCAAAACCGGCAGGACCCCCTCCACTTT
J gene: TRBJ1-1; D gene: .; clone size: few; V gene: TRBV6-5; CDR3 protein: CASSYSRQVNTEAFF; CDR3 DNA: TGTGCCAGCAGTTACTCGAGACAAGTGAACACTGAAGCTTTCTTT
J gene: TRBJ1-2; D gene: .; clone size: .; V gene: TRBV25-1; CDR3 protein: CASTDSYNYGYTF; CDR3 DNA: TGTGCCAGCACTGACAGTTATAACTATGGCTACACCTTC
J gene: TRBJ2-1; D gene: .; clone size: once; V gene: TRBV6-2/TRBV6-3; CDR3 protein: CASSYASYPDNEQFF; CDR3 DNA: TGTGCCAGCAGTTATGCAAGTTATCCTGACAATGAGCAGTTCTTC
J gene: TRBJ1-5; D gene: .; clone size: .; V gene: TRBV5-1; CDR3 protein: CASSLSGGNQPQHF; CDR3 DNA: TGCGCCAGCAGCTTGTCGGGAGGCAATCAGCCCCAGCATTTT
J gene: TRBJ1-1; D gene: .; clone size: .; V gene: TRBV28; CDR3 protein: CASSPPTGNTEAFF; CDR3 DNA: TGTGCCAGCAGTCCCCCGACAGGGAACACTGAAGCTTTCTTT
J gene: TRBJ2-3; D gene: .; clone size: .; V gene: TRBV19; CDR3 protein: CASSIDRLRDTQYF; CDR3 DNA: TGTGCCAGTAGTATCGACCGATTGCGGGATACGCAGTATTTT
J gene: TRBJ2-5; D gene: .; clone size: .; V gene: TRBV5-1; CDR3 protein: CASSLQFRETQYF; CDR3 DNA: TGCGCCAGCAGCTTGCAGTTCCGAGAGACCCAGTACTTC
J gene: TRBJ2-5; D gene: .; clone size: .; V gene: TRBV25-1; CDR3 protein: CASSAPSGETQYF; CDR3 DNA: TGTGCCAGCAGCGCACCTTCGGGCGAGACCCAGTACTTC
J gene: TRBJ2-7; D gene: TRBD2; clone size: .; V gene: TRBV3-1/TRBV3-2; CDR3 protein: CASSRQLAGGREQYF; CDR3 DNA: TGTGCCAGCAGCAGACAACTAGCGGGGGGGCGGGAGCAGTACTTC
J gene: TRBJ2-1; D gene: .; clone size: .; V gene: TRBV28; CDR3 protein: CASSFVGHEQFF; CDR3 DNA: TGTGCCAGCAGTTTTGTCGGACATGAGCAGTTCTTC
J gene: TRBJ2-5; D gene: TRBD1; clone size: .; V gene: TRBV5-4; CDR3 protein: CASSVGQGSPKTQYF; CDR3 DNA: TGTGCCAGCAGCGTAGGACAGGGGAGCCCCAAGACCCAGTACTTC
J gene: TRBJ1-1; D gene: .; clone size: .; V gene: TRBV3-1/TRBV3-2; CDR3 protein: CASSRATTLNTEAFF; CDR3 DNA: TGTGCCAGCAGCAGAGCAACCACATTGAACACTGAAGCTTTCTTT
J gene: TRBJ2-2; D gene: .; clone size: .; V gene: TRBV7-9; CDR3 protein: CASSLRDRWSGELFF; CDR3 DNA: TGTGCCAGCAGCTTACGTGACAGGTGGTCCGGGGAGCTGTTTTTT
J gene: TRBJ1-2; D gene: .; clone size: .; V gene: TRBV4-1; CDR3 protein: CASSLETGYRYTF; CDR3 DNA: TGCGCCAGCAGCCTCGAAACAGGGTATCGCTACACCTTC
J gene: TRBJ1-2; D gene: .; clone size: .; V gene: TRBV28; CDR3 protein: CASAANYGYTF; CDR3 DNA: TGTGCCAGCGCAGCTAACTATGGCTACACCTTC
J gene: TRBJ1-5; D gene: TRBD1; clone size: once; V gene: TRBV6-5; CDR3 protein: CASWTGGDQPQHF; CDR3 DNA: TGTGCCAGCTGGACAGGGGGCGATCAGCCCCAGCATTTT
J gene: TRBJ2-3; D gene: .; clone size: .; V gene: TRBV15; CDR3 protein: CATRPFPTSTDTQYF; CDR3 DNA: TGTGCCACCAGACCTTTCCCTACTAGCACAGATACGCAGTATTTT
J gene: TRBJ2-1; D gene: .; clone size: .; V gene: TRBV4-1; CDR3 protein: CASSQGDTHSGEQFF; CDR3 DNA: TGCGCCAGCAGCCAAGGGGACACTCATTCTGGGGAGCAGTTCTTC
J gene: TRBJ2-6; D gene: .; clone size: .; V gene: TRBV24-1; CDR3 protein: CATGTPSGANVLTF; CDR3 DNA: TGTGCCACCGGGACCCCCTCGGGGGCCAACGTCCTGACTTTC
J gene: TRBJ1-3; D gene: .; clone size: .; V gene: TRBV5-1; CDR3 protein: CASSLRSTAVSSGNTIYF; CDR3 DNA: TGCGCCAGCAGCTTGCGTTCCACAGCGGTGAGCTCTGGAAACACCATATATTTT
J gene: TRBJ2-1; D gene: .; clone size: once; V gene: TRBV6-5; CDR3 protein: CASSRAGTYNEQFF; CDR3 DNA: TGTGCCTCCTCCCGGGCAGGCACCTACAATGAGCAGTTCTTC
J gene: TRBJ2-3; D gene: .; clone size: .; V gene: TRBV6-2/TRBV6-3; CDR3 protein: CASSWTTSTDTQYF; CDR3 DNA: TGTGCCAGCAGTTGGACTACTAGCACAGATACGCAGTATTTT